The sequence of this T cell receptor (beta chain) was determined in a study of blood T cell repertoires in COVID-19. Study overall: Sources were T cells, B-cell-depleted T cells, or PBMCs; the material itself was cDNA or gDNA.

Original methodology: Reference gene primer amplification gave nucleated cell count estimates. The protocol was immunoSEQ multiplex PCR, while the TCRdb copy is restricted to in-frame clones and leaves out a portion. V, J and clone size reflect that table, while D and trimming were determined from the DNA. The table has approximately 140,000 clones, 75% to 90% seen once. The germline CDR1 and CDR2 sequences are MNHEY and SMNVEV (reference sequence). V shed 4 bases and J shed 4 bases, with 8 bases lying between them. The CDR3 has 13 residues. What was sequenced was peripheral blood. This clonotype was obtained from a woman between 55 and 75 years old with active or convalescent COVID-19. This chain uses TRBV27 with TRBJ1-5; D ambiguous. This CDR3 is CASSYQVNQPQHF. The CDR3 region has the DNA TGTGCCAGCAGTTACCAGGTTAATCAGCCCCAGCATTTT.